This TCR beta chain is from a study of blood T cells in healthy people across ages. Overall study findings and caveats: PBMCs were not sorted, which prevented a conclusive comparison of naive versus antigen-experienced cells.

Looked up from germline, CDR1 is SGDLS and CDR2 is YYNGEE. This CDR3 is 15 amino acids long. Trimming pared 0 bases from V and 8 bases from J, leaving 17 bases between. Primed by a sample-barcoded 5' primer and a J-beta primer mix, a second PCR proceeded for roughly 7 to 12 cycles. TCRdb ran MiXCR on the 5' RACE reads and lists one entry per CDR3 protein. This sample has around 990,000 distinct CDR3 sequences, with less than 25% found just once. About this clonotype: Its antigen is unidentified.

A further study also used this sample, focusing on T cells of mothers and their children. According to that study: RNA was extracted, and all of it went into cDNA synthesis at around 1.4 ug per 15 ul.

Sequencing used blood. The clonotype originates from a girl aged 2-15 years in good health. This sequence joins TRBV9 and TRBJ1-2; tentative D call: TRBD1 (5 bases). CDR3 amino acids: CASSVGFVRGRGYTF. In DNA, the CDR3 is TGTGCCAGCAGCGTAGGTTTCGTGAGGGGACGAGGCTACACCTTC.